Given below is one TCR beta chain in context. Its antigen is unidentified. Some clones are missing from TCRdb's copy, which holds only in-frame ones; the method was immunoSEQ multiplex PCR. Of 100,000 to 140,000 clones listed, under 95% are singletons. CDR1 is SGHNT, CDR2 YYREEE, per germline (reference sequence). J lost 1 base, V lost 3 bases, and 3 bases had no gene match. This CDR3 is built from 15 residues. The record originates from a study of T cell responses to AZD1222 COVID-19 vaccine. Across the whole study: Analysis merged second doses at about 4 or about 12 weeks.

Study-wide points: It should be noted that donors were predominantly white British and more often female, and clonal diversity was possibly underestimated.

The chain links TRBV5-4 to TRBJ2-1; the match to TRBD1 covers 8 bases. Sample: peripheral blood, taken on day 0 of AZD1222 vaccination. The origin of this receptor is an adult in good health. The CDR3 loop reads CASSYYRGSYNEQFF. The CDR3 bases are TGTGCCAGCAGCTATTACAGGGGGTCCTACAATGAGCAGTTCTTC.